The 17 T cell receptor beta chains below were found in one sample sequenced in a study of type 1 regulatory T cells. Each CDR3 protein gets one entry after TCRdb re-called the reads with MiXCR. The sample consists of some 15,000 distinct CDR3 sequences, roughly an eighth of them appearing once. Their recognized antigens are unknown. Specimen: cultured T cells, either the whole culture or a sorted T cell fraction (not recorded which). These receptors were taken from a human donor in good health.

This clonotype has a count of ten or more. The V and J genes are TRBV7-9 and TRBJ1-1, with TRBD1 identical over 10 bases. The CDR3 runs 14 residues. Germline V gives CDR1 SEHNR, CDR2 FQNEAQ (reference sequence). J was trimmed by 4 bases and V by 5 bases; bases with no gene match: 4. The CDR3: CASSTTGGGTEAFF. CDR3 sequence (DNA): TGTGCCAGCAGCACGACAGGGGGCGGCACTGAAGCTTTCTTT.

The table lists this clonotype with many counts. The chain couples TRBV5-1 to TRBJ2-1; 9 bases are a match to TRBD2. There are 16 residues in the CDR3. Per germline, CDR1 SGHRS and CDR2 YFSETQ. V shed 4 bases, J shed 8 bases, and the junction held 13 bases outside the gene matches. This CDR3 is CASSLLAGERKDEQFF. DNA for the CDR3: TGCGCCAGCAGCCTACTAGCGGGCGAAAGGAAGGATGAGCAGTTCTTC.

This clonotype appeared a few times. The CDR3 loop is CSAGLGREKLFF. As DNA, the CDR3 is TGCAGCGCTGGACTAGGAAGGGAAAAACTGTTTTTT. V is TRBV29-1 and J is TRBJ1-4, with D uncertain. CDR1 and CDR2 (germline): SQVTM, ANQGSEA. The ends were cut back, 7 bases at V and 8 bases at J, with 14 bases in the middle. The CDR3 length is 12 residues.

This clonotype has at least ten counts. V usage is TRBV5-1 and J usage is TRBJ1-4, with D perhaps matching TRBD1 (5 bases). Deletions cut 0 bases from V and 8 bases from J, with 20 bases between. The CDR3 is made up of 17 amino acids. Germline V gives CDR1 SGHRS, CDR2 YFSETQ. The CDR3 protein is CASSLGTGTAVGEKLFF. Written as DNA, the CDR3 is TGCGCCAGCAGCTTGGGGACTGGGACGGCTGTTGGGGAAAAACTGTTTTTT.

This clonotype was counted many times. CDR3 DNA: TGTGCCACCAGACAGTCTTCCGTCTATGGCTACACCTTC. Protein product: CATRQSSVYGYTF. The chain combines TRBV19 with TRBJ1-2; D perhaps matches TRBD1 (5 bases). Germline assignment: CDR1 LNHDA and CDR2 SQIVND (reference sequence). V was pared by 10 bases and J by 4 bases, with 16 bases between. CDR3 length: 13 amino acids.

V gene TRBV7-3 combines with J gene TRBJ2-5; 11 nucleotides line up with TRBD2. The CDR3 is made up of 16 amino acids. Germline loops: CDR1 SGHTA, CDR2 FQGTGA. V lost 5 bases to trimming and J lost 6 bases; unmatched junction nucleotides: 11. This CDR3 reads CASSPQLAGGPQTQYF. The CDR3 nucleotides read TGTGCCAGCAGCCCCCAATTAGCGGGAGGGCCGCAGACCCAGTACTTC.

This clonotype is medium-sized in the sample. The chain uses TRBV3-1 and TRBJ2-1; D remains ambiguous. This CDR3 contains 14 residues. V gave up 3 bases and J gave up 8 bases, with 14 bases separating them. Germline CDR1 LGHDT, CDR2 YNNKEL (reference sequence). The CDR3 here is CASSHLARRDEQFF. CDR3 coding DNA: TGTGCCAGCAGCCACCTCGCGCGACGGGATGAGCAGTTCTTC.

In its sample, this clonotype is medium-sized (0.01 to 0.1%). The chain links TRBV6-1 to TRBJ1-2; unclear D gene. There are 18 residues in the CDR3. CDR1 and CDR2 (germline): MNHNS, SASEGT. The V end was cut by 4 bases, the J end by 4 bases, with 25 bases between. CDR3 sequence (DNA): TGTGCCAGCAGTGTTAACAACAGAGAGAAACATCTCAGCTATGGCTACACCTTC. Translation: CASSVNNREKHLSYGYTF.

This clonotype has at least ten counts. Germline is not matched at one junction end, which may reflect a read error. The chain joins TRBV7-7 to TRBJ2-1, with 10 bases fitting TRBD2. The length of the CDR3 is 14 residues. Germline CDR1 SSHAT, CDR2 FNYEAQ (reference sequence). DNA for the CDR3: TGTGCTAGCAGCGTGGGACTAGCGACCAATGAGCAGTTCTTC. Translation: CASSVGLATNEQFF.

This clonotype was detected a few times. The J gene is TRBJ2-2, the V gene TRBV7-2; weak D call: TRBD1 (5 bases). The CDR3 loop spans 16 amino acids. Germline V gene sequence: CDR1 SGHTA, CDR2 FQGNSA. The V and J ends lost 5 bases and 2 bases respectively, with 15 bases between them. This CDR3 reads CASSQQAAVNTGELFF. In nucleotides, the CDR3 is TGTGCCAGCAGCCAACAGGCCGCCGTTAACACCGGGGAGCTGTTTTTT.

This clonotype was recorded only once. A much larger clone lies a single base off, so this may be a read error. This CDR3 reads CASSYFPNPGVQPGELFF. The DNA for the CDR3 is TGTGCCAGCAGTTATTTCCCAAATCCAGGGGTGCAGCCAGGGGAGCTGTTTTTT. The chain joins TRBV6-6 to TRBJ2-2, with D tentatively TRBD1 (6 bases). Trimming pared 3 bases from V and 8 bases from J, leaving 25 bases between. The V gene's germline CDR1 is MNHNY and CDR2 SVGAGI (reference sequence). The length of the CDR3 is 18 residues.

At least ten counts were recorded for this clonotype. This chain joins TRBV5-1 and TRBJ2-1, with 7 bases matching TRBD1. The germline V gene encodes CDR1 SGHRS and CDR2 YFSETQ. V gave up 6 bases and J gave up 0 bases; unmatched junction bases: 0. The CDR3 totals 13 residues. The CDR3 nucleotides are TGCGCCAGCACAGGGGGCTCCTACAATGAGCAGTTCTTC. It is translated as CASTGGSYNEQFF.

This clonotype was seen at least ten times. CDR3 bases: TGTGCCAGCAGAAGTAGCGGGCAAGAGACCCAGTACTTC. Translation: CASRSSGQETQYF. V and J are TRBV6-1 and TRBJ2-5, with TRBD2 identical over 7 bases. There are 13 residues in the CDR3. Germline V CDR1 and CDR2: MNHNS, SASEGT. V was pared by 6 bases and J by 2 bases, with 3 bases of the junction left unmatched.

This clonotype was detected only a few times. The chain is built from TRBV7-3 and TRBJ2-3, with D possibly being TRBD1 (6 bases). This CDR3 spans 15 amino acids. Germline-derived CDR1 and CDR2 are SGHTA and FQGTGA. The V end lost 5 bases, the J end lost 0 bases, and 12 bases lay between the germline ends. Written as DNA, the CDR3 is TGTGCCAGCAGCGTCCAGGGGCTAAGCACAGATACGCAGTATTTT. The encoded protein is CASSVQGLSTDTQYF. The variable domain in full, completed from reference TRBV7-3 and TRBJ2-3, reads GAGVSQTPSNKVTEKGKYVELRCDPISGHTALYWYRQSLGQGPEFLIYFQGTGAADDSGLPNDRFFAVRPEGSVSTLKIQRTERGDSAVYLCASSVQGLSTDTQYFGPGTRLTVL.

This clonotype was seen ten or more times. The J gene is TRBJ1-2, the V gene TRBV24-1; 7 bases are a match to TRBD1. This CDR3 region has 15 residues. V lost 2 bases and J lost 8; bases outside the gene matches: 10. Germline V gene data show CDR1 as KGHDR and CDR2 as SFDVKD. CDR3 amino acids: CATSDSTGYEGGYTF. The DNA of the CDR3 is TGTGCCACCAGTGATTCGACAGGGTATGAAGGAGGCTACACCTTC.

This clonotype was counted many times. CDR3 in DNA: TGTGCCAGCAGTCCTGGACTAGCGAGCGATGAGCAGTTCTTC. Translation gives CASSPGLASDEQFF. The rearrangement joins TRBV12-3 or TRBV12-4 to TRBJ2-1, with 9 bases aligning to TRBD2. The trim removed 5 bases at V and 8 bases at J, leaving 7 bases unmatched. This CDR3 contains 14 residues.

This sequence joins TRBV20-1 and TRBJ2-1; 14 positions agree with TRBD2. Germline CDR1 and CDR2: DFQATT and SNEGSKA (reference sequence). The ends lost 5 bases at V and 8 bases at J; junction bases unmatched: 11. The CDR3 is made up of 16 amino acids. This CDR3 is CSASTSGRALGDEQFF. Here the CDR3 DNA reads TGCAGTGCTTCGACTAGCGGGAGGGCCCTGGGAGATGAGCAGTTCTTC.